Sequencing of this T cell receptor (beta chain) was carried out in a study of T cells in Graves' hyperthyroidism and ophthalmopathy. This clonotype was counted at least ten times. Amplified TCR beta CDR3 regions derived from RNA transcripts. RT-PCR in the first round (using the HTBI primer set) targeted the TCR CDR3. TCRdb fed the multiplex PCR reads into MiXCR, producing one record per CDR3 protein. Of 500,000 or so distinct CDR3 sequences listed, 15% to 20% were seen once; the top ten hold about 29%. The sequence was collected from a woman aged 25-40 years with Graves' ophthalmopathy. The sequencing sample was made of blood.

The CDR3 region is CATSDPATDTQYF. The CDR3 DNA reads as TGTGCCACCAGTGACCCCGCCACAGATACGCAGTATTTT. The chain uses TRBV24-1 and TRBJ2-3; D is uncertain. The CDR3 loop spans 13 amino acids. With 4 bases removed from V and 2 bases from J, the gap between germline ends came to 6 bases. The germline CDR1 and CDR2 sequences are KGHDR and SFDVKD.